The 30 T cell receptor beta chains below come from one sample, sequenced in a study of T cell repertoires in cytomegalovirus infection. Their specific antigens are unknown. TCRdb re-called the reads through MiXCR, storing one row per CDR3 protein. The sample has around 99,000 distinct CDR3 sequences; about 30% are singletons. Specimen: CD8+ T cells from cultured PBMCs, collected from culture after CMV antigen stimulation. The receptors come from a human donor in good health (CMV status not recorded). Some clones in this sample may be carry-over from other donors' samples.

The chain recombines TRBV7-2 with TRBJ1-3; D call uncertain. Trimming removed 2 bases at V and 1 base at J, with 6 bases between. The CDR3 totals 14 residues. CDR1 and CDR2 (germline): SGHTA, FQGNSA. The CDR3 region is CASSLLGSGNTIYF. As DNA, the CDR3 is TGTGCCAGCAGCTTATTAGGTTCTGGAAACACCATATATTTT.

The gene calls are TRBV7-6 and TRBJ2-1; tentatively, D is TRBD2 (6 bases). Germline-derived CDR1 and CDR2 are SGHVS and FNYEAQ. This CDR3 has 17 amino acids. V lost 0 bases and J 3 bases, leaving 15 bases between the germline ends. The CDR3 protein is CASSLAMGGANYNEQFF. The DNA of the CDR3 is TGTGCCAGCAGCTTAGCGATGGGCGGGGCGAACTACAATGAGCAGTTCTTC.

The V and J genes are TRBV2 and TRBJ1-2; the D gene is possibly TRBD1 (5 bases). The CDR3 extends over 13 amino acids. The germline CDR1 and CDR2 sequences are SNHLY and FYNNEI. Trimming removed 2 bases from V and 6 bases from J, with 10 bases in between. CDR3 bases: TGTGCCAGCAGTGAACAGGGATCAGATGGCTACACCTTC. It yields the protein CASSEQGSDGYTF.

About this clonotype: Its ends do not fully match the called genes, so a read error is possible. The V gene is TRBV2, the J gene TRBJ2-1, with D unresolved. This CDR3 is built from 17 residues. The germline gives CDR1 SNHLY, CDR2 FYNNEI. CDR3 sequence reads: CASSGSLLVGSYNEQCF. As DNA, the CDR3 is TGTGCCAGCAGTGGTTCCCTCTTGGTCGGCTCCTACAATGAGCAGTGCTTC.

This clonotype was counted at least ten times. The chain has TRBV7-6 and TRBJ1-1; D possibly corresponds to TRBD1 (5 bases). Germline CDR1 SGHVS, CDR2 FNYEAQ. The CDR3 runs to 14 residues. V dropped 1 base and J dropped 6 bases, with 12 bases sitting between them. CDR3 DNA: TGTGCCAGCAGCTTAGTGGGGGGTACGGCTGAAGCTTTCTTT. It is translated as CASSLVGGTAEAFF. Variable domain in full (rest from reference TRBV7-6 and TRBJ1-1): GAGVSQSPRYKVTKRGQDVALRCDPISGHVSLYWYRQALGQGPEFLTYFNYEAQQDKSGLPNDRFSAERPEGSISTLTIQRTEQRDSAMYRCASSLVGGTAEAFFGQGTRLTVV.

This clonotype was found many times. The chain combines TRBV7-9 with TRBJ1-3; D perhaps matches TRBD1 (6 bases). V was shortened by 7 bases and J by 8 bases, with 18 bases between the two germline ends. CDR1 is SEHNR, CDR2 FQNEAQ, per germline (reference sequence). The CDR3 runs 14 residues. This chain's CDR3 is CASTKTGLTDTIYF. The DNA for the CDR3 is TGTGCCAGCACAAAGACAGGTCTTACGGACACCATATATTTT. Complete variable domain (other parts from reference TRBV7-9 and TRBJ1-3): DTGVSQNPRHKITKRGQNVTFRCDPISEHNRLYWYRQTLGQGPEFLTYFQNEAQLEKSRLLSDRFSAERPKGSFSTLEIQRTEQGDSAMYLCASTKTGLTDTIYFGEGSWLTVV.

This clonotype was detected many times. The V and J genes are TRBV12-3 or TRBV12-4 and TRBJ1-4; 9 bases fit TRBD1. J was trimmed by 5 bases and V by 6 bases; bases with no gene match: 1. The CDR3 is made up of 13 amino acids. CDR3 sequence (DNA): TGTGCCAGCAGCGACAGGGGGAATGAAAAACTGTTTTTT. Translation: CASSDRGNEKLFF.

The CDR3 sequence is CASRTGGATEAFF. The CDR3 bases are TGTGCCAGCAGAACAGGAGGGGCTACTGAAGCTTTCTTT. The chain combines TRBV6-5 with TRBJ1-1; the D gene is possibly TRBD1 (5 bases). Germline CDR1 reads MNHEY; CDR2 reads SVGAGI. V was cut by 6 bases and J by 5 bases, with 13 bases left in between. This CDR3 is built from 13 residues.

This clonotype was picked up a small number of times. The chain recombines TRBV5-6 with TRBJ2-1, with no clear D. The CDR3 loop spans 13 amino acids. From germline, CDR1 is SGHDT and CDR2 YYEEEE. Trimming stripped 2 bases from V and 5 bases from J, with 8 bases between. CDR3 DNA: TGTGCCAGCAGCTTTCGGCAGAACAATGAGCAGTTCTTC. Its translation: CASSFRQNNEQFF.

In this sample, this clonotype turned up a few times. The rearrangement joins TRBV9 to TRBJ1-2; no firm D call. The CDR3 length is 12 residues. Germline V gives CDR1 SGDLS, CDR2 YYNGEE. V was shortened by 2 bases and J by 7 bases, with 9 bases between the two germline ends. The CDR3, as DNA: TGTGCCAGCAGCGTGCAGGAGGGTGGCTACACCTTC. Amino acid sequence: CASSVQEGGYTF.

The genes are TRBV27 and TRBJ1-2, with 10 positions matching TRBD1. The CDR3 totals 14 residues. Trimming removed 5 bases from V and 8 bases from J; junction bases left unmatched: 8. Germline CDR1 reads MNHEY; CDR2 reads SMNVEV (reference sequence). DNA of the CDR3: TGTGCCAGCAGTACCGGGACAGGGGCGGGGGGCTACACCTTC. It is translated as CASSTGTGAGGYTF.

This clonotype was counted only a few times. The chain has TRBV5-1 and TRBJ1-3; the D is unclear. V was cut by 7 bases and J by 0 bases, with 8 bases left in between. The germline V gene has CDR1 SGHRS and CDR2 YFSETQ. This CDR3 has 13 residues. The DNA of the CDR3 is TGCGCCAGCGGAGTTGGCTCTGGAAACACCATATATTTT. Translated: CASGVGSGNTIYF.

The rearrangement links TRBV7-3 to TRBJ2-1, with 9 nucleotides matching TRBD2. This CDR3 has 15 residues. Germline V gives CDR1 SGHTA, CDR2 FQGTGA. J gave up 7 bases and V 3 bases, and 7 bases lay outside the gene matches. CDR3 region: CASSFSRGGGNEQFF. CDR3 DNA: TGTGCCAGCAGCTTCTCGCGGGGGGGCGGAAATGAGCAGTTCTTC.

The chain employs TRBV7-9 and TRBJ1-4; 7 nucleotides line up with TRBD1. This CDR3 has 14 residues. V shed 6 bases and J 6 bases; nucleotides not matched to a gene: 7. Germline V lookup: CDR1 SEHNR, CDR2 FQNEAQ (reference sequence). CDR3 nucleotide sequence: TGTGCCAGCAGACCTACAGGGGCGGATGAAAAACTGTTTTTT. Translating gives CASRPTGADEKLFF.

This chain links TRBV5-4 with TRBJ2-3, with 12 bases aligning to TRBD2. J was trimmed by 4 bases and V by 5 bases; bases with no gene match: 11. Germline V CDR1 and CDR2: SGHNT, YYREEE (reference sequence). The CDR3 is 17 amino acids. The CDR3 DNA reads TGTGCCAGCAGACGGGGACTAGCGGGCCAGGAGCCAGATACGCAGTATTTT. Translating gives CASRRGLAGQEPDTQYF.

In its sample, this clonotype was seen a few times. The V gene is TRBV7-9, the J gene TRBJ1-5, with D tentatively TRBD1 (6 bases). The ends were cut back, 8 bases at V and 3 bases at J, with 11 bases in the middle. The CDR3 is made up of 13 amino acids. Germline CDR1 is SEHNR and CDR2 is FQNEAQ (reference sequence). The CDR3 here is CASAGAANQPQHF. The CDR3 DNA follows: TGTGCCAGCGCAGGGGCGGCCAATCAGCCCCAGCATTTT.

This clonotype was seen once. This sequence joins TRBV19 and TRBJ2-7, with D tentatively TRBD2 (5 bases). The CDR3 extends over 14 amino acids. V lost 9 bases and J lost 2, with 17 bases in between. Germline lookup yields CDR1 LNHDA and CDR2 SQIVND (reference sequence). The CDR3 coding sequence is TGTGCCAGCGCCTTGCGGGTGGATACCTACGAGCAGTACTTC. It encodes CASALRVDTYEQYF. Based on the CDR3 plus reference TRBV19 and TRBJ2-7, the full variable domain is DGGITQSPKYLFRKEGQNVTLSCEQNLNHDAMYWYRQDPGQGLRLIYYSQIVNDFQKGDIAEGYSVSREKKESFPLTVTSAQKNPTAFYLCASALRVDTYEQYFGPGTRLTVT.

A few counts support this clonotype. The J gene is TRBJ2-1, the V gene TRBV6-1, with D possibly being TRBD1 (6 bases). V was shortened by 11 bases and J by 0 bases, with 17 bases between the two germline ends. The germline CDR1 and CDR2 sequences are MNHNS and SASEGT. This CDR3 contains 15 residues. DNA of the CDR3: TGTGCCGGCAAGGACAGCAGCTTCTCCTACAATGAGCAGTTCTTC. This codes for CAGKDSSFSYNEQFF.

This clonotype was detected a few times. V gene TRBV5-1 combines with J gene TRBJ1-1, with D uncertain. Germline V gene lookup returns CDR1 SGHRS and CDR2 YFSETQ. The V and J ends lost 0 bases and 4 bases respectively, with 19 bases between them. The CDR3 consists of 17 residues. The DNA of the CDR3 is TGCGCCAGCAGCTTGGCGGCAGGAGGTGGGCCGGCCACTGAAGCTTTCTTT. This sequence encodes CASSLAAGGGPATEAFF.

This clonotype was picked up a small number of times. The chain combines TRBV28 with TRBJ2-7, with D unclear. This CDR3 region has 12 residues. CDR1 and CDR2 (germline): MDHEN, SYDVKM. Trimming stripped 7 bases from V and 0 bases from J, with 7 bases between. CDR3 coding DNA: TGTGCCAGCACCAAAAGCTCCTACGAGCAGTACTTC. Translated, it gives CASTKSSYEQYF.

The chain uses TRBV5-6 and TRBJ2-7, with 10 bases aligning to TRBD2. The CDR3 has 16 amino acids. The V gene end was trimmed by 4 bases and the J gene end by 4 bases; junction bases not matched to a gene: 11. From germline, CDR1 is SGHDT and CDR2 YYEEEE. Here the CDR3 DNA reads TGTGCCAGCAGCCCAGCTAGCGGGGGCCTTTCTTACGAGCAGTACTTC. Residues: CASSPASGGLSYEQYF.

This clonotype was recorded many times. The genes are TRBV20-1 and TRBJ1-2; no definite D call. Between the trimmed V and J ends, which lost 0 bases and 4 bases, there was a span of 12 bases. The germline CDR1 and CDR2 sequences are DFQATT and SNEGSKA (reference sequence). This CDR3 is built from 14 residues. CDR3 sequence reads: CSARDSDGAYGYTF. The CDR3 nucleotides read TGCAGTGCTAGAGATAGCGACGGCGCCTATGGCTACACCTTC.

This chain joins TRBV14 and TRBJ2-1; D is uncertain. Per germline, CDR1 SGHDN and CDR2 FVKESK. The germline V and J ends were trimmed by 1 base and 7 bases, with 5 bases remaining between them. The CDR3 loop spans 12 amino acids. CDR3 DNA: TGTGCCAGCAGCCAAGGAAGGAATGAGCAGTTCTTC. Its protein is CASSQGRNEQFF.

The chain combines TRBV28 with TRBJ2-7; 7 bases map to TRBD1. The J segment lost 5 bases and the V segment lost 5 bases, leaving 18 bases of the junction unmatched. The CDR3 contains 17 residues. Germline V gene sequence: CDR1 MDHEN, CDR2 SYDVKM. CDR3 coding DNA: TGTGCCAGCAGTCGGAGAATCGACAGGGCGGGTTGGGACGAGCAGTACTTC. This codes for CASSRRIDRAGWDEQYF.

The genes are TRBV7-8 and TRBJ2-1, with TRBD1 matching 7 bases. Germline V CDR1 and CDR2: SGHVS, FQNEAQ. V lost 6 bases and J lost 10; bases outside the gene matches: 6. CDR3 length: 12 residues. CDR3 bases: TGTGCCAGCAGTACAGGGGTCGGGGAGCAGTTCTTC. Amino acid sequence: CASSTGVGEQFF.

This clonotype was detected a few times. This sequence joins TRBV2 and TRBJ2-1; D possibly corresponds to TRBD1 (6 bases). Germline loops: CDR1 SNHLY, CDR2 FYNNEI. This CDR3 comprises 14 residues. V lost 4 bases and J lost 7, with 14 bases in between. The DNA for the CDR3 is TGTGCCAGCAGTGCTCAACAGGGTTGGAATGAGCAGTTCTTC. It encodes CASSAQQGWNEQFF.

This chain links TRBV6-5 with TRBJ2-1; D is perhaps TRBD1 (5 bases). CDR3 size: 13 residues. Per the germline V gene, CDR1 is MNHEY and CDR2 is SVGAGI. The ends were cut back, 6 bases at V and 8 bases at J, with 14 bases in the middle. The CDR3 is CASSTYLGDEQFF. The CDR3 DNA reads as TGTGCCAGCAGCACATACCTAGGGGATGAGCAGTTCTTC.

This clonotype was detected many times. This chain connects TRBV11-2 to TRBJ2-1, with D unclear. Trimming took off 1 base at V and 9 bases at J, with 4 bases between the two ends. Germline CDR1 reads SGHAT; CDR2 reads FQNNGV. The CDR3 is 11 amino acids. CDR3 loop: CASSLVVEQFF. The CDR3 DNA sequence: TGTGCCAGCAGCTTAGTAGTTGAGCAGTTCTTC.

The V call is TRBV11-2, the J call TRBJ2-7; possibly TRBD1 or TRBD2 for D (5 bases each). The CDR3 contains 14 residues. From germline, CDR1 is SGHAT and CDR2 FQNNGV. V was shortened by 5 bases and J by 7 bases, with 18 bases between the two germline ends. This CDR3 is CASSPEGSGREQYV. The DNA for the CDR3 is TGTGCCAGCAGCCCCGAGGGGTCGGGACGGGAGCAGTACGTC.

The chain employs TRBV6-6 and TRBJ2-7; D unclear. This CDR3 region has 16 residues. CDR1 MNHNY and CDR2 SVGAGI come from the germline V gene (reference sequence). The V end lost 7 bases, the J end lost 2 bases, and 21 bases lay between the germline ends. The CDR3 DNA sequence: TGTGCCAGCACCGACACCCCCTTGCGGCCCCCCTACGAGCAGTACTTC. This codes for CASTDTPLRPPYEQYF.